This T cell receptor beta chain was documented in a study of beta chain features in type 1 diabetes. Sequenced material consisted of expressed TCRB transcripts (all of the isolated RNA was reverse transcribed). Some clones are missing from TCRdb's copy, which holds only in-frame ones; the method was immunoSEQ multiplex PCR. The data hold some 99,000 clones, with around 40% observed a single time. The source material was stem cell memory CD4+ T cells from blood. This TCR was recovered from a woman aged 18-29 years in good health.

In DNA, the CDR3 is TGTGCCAGCAGGGACTTCGGGACAGTGAACACTGAAGCTTTCTTT. It codes for CASRDFGTVNTEAFF. The chain uses TRBV2 and TRBJ1-1; 7 nucleotides match TRBD1. The length of the CDR3 is 15 residues. J lost 0 bases, V lost 6 bases, and 7 bases had no gene match. Per germline, CDR1 SNHLY and CDR2 FYNNEI.